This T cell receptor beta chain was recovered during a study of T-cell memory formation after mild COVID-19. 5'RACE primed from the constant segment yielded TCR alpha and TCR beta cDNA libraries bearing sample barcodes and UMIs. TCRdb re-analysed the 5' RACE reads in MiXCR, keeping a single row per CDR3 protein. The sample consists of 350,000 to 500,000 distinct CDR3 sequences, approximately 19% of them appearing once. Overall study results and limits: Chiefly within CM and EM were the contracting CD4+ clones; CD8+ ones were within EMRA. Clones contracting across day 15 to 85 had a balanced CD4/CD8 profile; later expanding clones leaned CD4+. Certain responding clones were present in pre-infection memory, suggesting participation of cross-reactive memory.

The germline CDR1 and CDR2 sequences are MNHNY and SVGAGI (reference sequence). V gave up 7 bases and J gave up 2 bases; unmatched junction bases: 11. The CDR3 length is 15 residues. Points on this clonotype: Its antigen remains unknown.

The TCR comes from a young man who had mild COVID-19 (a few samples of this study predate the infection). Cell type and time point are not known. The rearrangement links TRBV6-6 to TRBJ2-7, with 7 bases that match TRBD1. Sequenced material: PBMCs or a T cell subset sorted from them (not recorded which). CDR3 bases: TGTGCCAGCACCGCGACAGGGTTACCCACCTACGAGCAGTACGTC. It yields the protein CASTATGLPTYEQYV.